Reported below is one TCR beta chain. The CDR3 runs 16 residues. V lost 2 bases and J lost 0, with 11 bases in between. Germline CDR1 reads SEHNR; CDR2 reads FQNEAQ (reference sequence). The data were obtained in a study of T-cell reconstitution after alpha-beta-depleted transplantation in children. Unique molecular identifiers featured in how the TCRbeta library was prepared. From the PCR reads, TCRdb called clonotypes with MiXCR, one entry per CDR3 protein. The repertoire has 640,000 or so distinct CDR3 sequences, roughly 15% of them found once; the top ten carry over 0.95%. The rearrangement joins TRBV7-9 to TRBJ2-1, with a weak D call TRBD2 (6 bases). The receptor comes from a human donor who donated a stem cell graft to a child with acute myeloid leukemia. Sequenced material: PBMCs from the stem cell graft donor, taken from the stem cell graft. CDR3 sequence reads: CASSLPGVSSYNEQFF. The CDR3 DNA reads as TGTGCCAGCAGCTTACCGGGGGTGAGCTCCTACAATGAGCAGTTCTTC.